This T cell receptor beta chain was recovered during a study of glioma-infiltrating T cells after dendritic cell vaccination (dated by TCRdb to 2015 to 2016). Broadly, across the study: Of the roughly 15 glioblastoma patients in the cohort, all drawn from Phase I and II dendritic cell vaccination trials, 9 were newly diagnosed and 6 had recurrent disease. Tumor-infiltrating lymphocyte content was quantified and tumor and blood repertoires were compared in dendritic cell-vaccinated glioblastoma patients by deep sequencing of TCR beta CDR3 regions. Three intradermal dendritic cell vaccine injections were administered to patients at biweekly intervals in the arm below the axilla. Survival after dendritic cell vaccination was correlated with TCR sequencing metrics, such as TIL content and the overlap between tumor and blood repertoires. The vaccine was prepared from monocyte-derived dendritic cells that were cultured for 6 to 7 days with IL-4 and GM-CSF and then pulsed overnight with autologous tumor lysate. Patients received autologous tumor lysate-pulsed dendritic cell vaccination between the early 2000s and the early 2010s.

CDR1 and CDR2 are read off the germline V gene as SGHDT and YYEEEE. Relative to germline, V is missing 1 base and J is missing 4 bases, with 12 bases of the junction outside any gene match. From the cysteine through the phenylalanine, the CDR3 covers 18 amino acids. Only the CDR3 DNA is retained, 54 bases long and in frame from the first base. Using the immunoSEQ assay, TCRB CDR3 regions were amplified from roughly 1.9 micrograms of genomic DNA, or from all available DNA when less than that was on hand. The multiplex PCR relied on 60 forward primers for TCR V beta segments and 13 reverse primers for J beta segments. To estimate the number of reads per starting template, synthetic control templates were added to each sample at limiting dilution. The Illumina HiSeq System generated 87 bp sequencing reads. The authors' analysis ran thus. To remove PCR and sequencing errors, closely related sequences were merged with a nearest neighbor algorithm. TCR overlap was defined as the percentage of unique tumor TCR beta sequences that were also found in the peripheral blood of the same patient. The table comes from immuneACCESS by way of TCRdb, which keeps in-frame sequences with V and J called. Part of the clones is missing from these tables; in studies checked, under half for an unresolved V gene and the rest for unknown reasons. V and J calls and clone size come straight from that table; D and trimming were deduced from the DNA. Recorded for this sample are 20,000 to 30,000 clones; roughly 90% of them occurred a single time. Around 2.9% of the sample comes from the top ten.

This clone was observed once. Its antigen is not yet known. No clone much larger than this one lies a single base away; base qualities are absent. The sample's time point label, in plain terms: after dendritic cell vaccination, including at tumor progression/relapse. To be selected, patients needed enough residual fresh-frozen tumor tissue and more than two years of available survival data. Molecular status otherwise varied across the glioblastoma patients, but none of them carried an isocitrate dehydrogenase mutation. PBMC were collected before vaccination, two weeks after the third vaccination, and at tumor progression if tumor progression occurred. Genomic DNA was extracted with the Qiagen DNeasy Blood extraction Kit. What the work shows at the level of the full study, not this receptor alone: No direct relationship between TCR clonality and survival was found, suggesting a diverse polyclonal response may matter. The TCR overlap response model with three groups was called speculative and said to need prospective validation. The cohort was small and heterogeneous, few patients had complete blood and tumor sets, and even fewer had initial-recurrent tumor pairs. Longer time to progression and overall survival after dendritic cell vaccination were predicted by higher estimated pretreatment TIL content.

Source: blood, taken after dendritic cell vaccination. The clonotype comes from a human donor with glioblastoma. The rearranged chain carries TRBV5-6 and TRBJ2-1; TRBD1 lines up with 9 middle nucleotides. The DNA reads as follows: TGTGCCAGCAGCTTGCCTCTCTCGGACAGGGGAAGGTACAATGAGCAGTTCTTC. This translates into CASSLPLSDRGRYNEQFF.